The rows below give T cell receptor beta chains drawn from one sample of a study of beta chain features in type 1 diabetes. Libraries were prepared by immunoSEQ multiplex PCR; TCRdb keeps only in-frame clonotypes and omits some of them. The repertoire holds tens of thousands of clones, with roughly two thirds as singletons. The specimen was Tregs from blood. The receptors here all came from a woman in her thirties in good health. The CDR3 runs from the conserved cysteine through the conserved F or W. The D gene is left open where the match is weak. Size values are once, few and many counts, or a class for expanded clones, and some rows have none.

clone_size	v_call	j_call	d_call	cdr3_aa	cdr3_nt
.	TRBV29-1	TRBJ2-3	.	CSVTWGQFTDTQYF	TGCAGCGTTACGTGGGGGCAGTTCACAGATACGCAGTATTTT
few	TRBV7-6	TRBJ2-1	TRBD2	CASSLPGGPMNEQFF	TGTGCCAGCAGCTTACCGGGAGGGCCAATGAATGAGCAGTTCTTC
.	TRBV5-1	TRBJ2-1	.	CASSWRQNNRNEQFF	TGCGCCAGCAGCTGGCGGCAAAATAACCGTAATGAGCAGTTCTTC
.	TRBV9	TRBJ2-1	TRBD2	CASSARLAGGTYNEQFF	TGTGCCAGCAGCGCACGACTAGCGGGAGGGACCTACAATGAGCAGTTCTTC
few	TRBV6-1	TRBJ2-7	TRBD2	CASSLGLAAPYEQYF	TGTGCCAGCAGCCTGGGACTAGCGGCCCCCTACGAGCAGTACTTC
few	TRBV5-4	TRBJ2-6	TRBD1	CASSGTGILDGANVLTF	TGTGCCAGCAGCGGGACAGGGATTCTCGATGGGGCCAACGTCCTGACTTTC
.	TRBV27	TRBJ2-2	TRBD2	CASLTTLGREDTGELFF	TGTGCCAGCCTAACTACGCTAGGGCGGGAGGACACCGGGGAGCTGTTTTTT
.	TRBV7-3	TRBJ2-1	TRBD2	CASSLTSGGGLNEQFF	TGTGCCAGCAGCCTCACCAGCGGGGGAGGCTTAAATGAGCAGTTCTTC
.	TRBV27	TRBJ2-1	TRBD1	CASSSPGQGYNEQFF	TGTGCCAGCAGTTCGCCGGGACAGGGCTACAATGAGCAGTTCTTC
.	TRBV30	TRBJ2-7	.	CASAGSLAYEQYF	TGTGCCTCGGCGGGGTCGTTGGCCTACGAGCAGTACTTC
.	TRBV5-1	TRBJ2-7	TRBD1	CASSLNPAQGWYF	TGCGCCAGCAGCCTCAACCCTGCACAGGGGTGGTACTTC
.	TRBV23-1	TRBJ2-7	TRBD1	CASSPGDSYSYEQYF	TGCGCCAGCAGTCCAGGGGACAGTTACTCCTACGAGCAGTACTTC
.	TRBV11-1	TRBJ2-3	.	CASSLPADTQYF	TGTGCCAGCAGCCTCCCGGCAGATACGCAGTATTTT
.	TRBV5-1	TRBJ2-1	TRBD2	CASSFGWEGRHEQFF	TGCGCCAGCAGCTTCGGGTGGGAGGGCCGACATGAGCAGTTCTTC
.	TRBV5-1	TRBJ2-1	.	CASSFREWSYNEQFF	TGCGCCAGCAGCTTCCGGGAGTGGTCCTACAATGAGCAGTTCTTC
.	TRBV5-4	TRBJ2-3	TRBD1	CASRDRGGLDTQYF	TGTGCCAGCAGGGACAGGGGAGGTTTGGATACGCAGTATTTT
.	TRBV5-1	TRBJ2-3	.	CASSRGTLGPDTQYF	TGCGCCAGCAGCCGCGGGACTCTGGGACCAGATACGCAGTATTTT